One and the same sample provided the 24 T cell receptor beta chains below, sequenced in a study of response to subunit inactivated influenza vaccine. A single record per CDR3 protein comes from TCRdb applying MiXCR to the RT-PCR reads. The sample has 400,000 to 650,000 distinct CDR3 sequences, 6.5% to 8% seen once; the top ten hold around 13%. The specimen comprised PBMCs from blood, sampled approximately 25 months after vaccination. These receptors all come from a man aged 50 to 75 who received an inactivated influenza vaccine.

The chain joins TRBV10-1 to TRBJ2-1; the match to TRBD2 covers 9 bases. The trim removed 3 bases at V and 6 bases at J, leaving 6 bases unmatched. Germline CDR1 and CDR2: WNHNN and SYGVQD (reference sequence). The CDR3 is 15 residues long. This CDR3 is CASSDAGGPVNEQFF. The CDR3 region has the DNA TGCGCCAGCAGTGATGCGGGGGGGCCGGTCAATGAGCAGTTCTTC.

In this sample, this clonotype turned up a few times. The chain is built from TRBV15 and TRBJ1-4; D is unclear. This CDR3 is 15 amino acids long. Germline lookup yields CDR1 LNHNV and CDR2 YYDKDF (reference sequence). Trimming removed 3 bases at V and 8 bases at J, with 16 bases between. For the CDR3, the DNA is TGTGCCACCAGCAGGCCCGGTGGAACGAACGAAAAACTGTTTTTT. Translating it yields CATSRPGGTNEKLFF.

This clonotype was seen more than once but under ten times. This sequence joins TRBV18 and TRBJ2-2; D gene unclear. Between the trimmed V and J ends, which lost 2 bases and 0 bases, there was a span of 10 bases. Germline assignment: CDR1 KGHSH and CDR2 LQKENI. This CDR3 contains 16 residues. In nucleotides, the CDR3 is TGTGCCAGCTCACCAGGGGTTCTGGCGAACACCGGGGAGCTGTTTTTT. Residues: CASSPGVLANTGELFF.

The chain is built from TRBV6-1 and TRBJ2-1; no clear D. TRBJ2-7 matches the DNA end more closely, so the J call is doubtful. CDR1 and CDR2 (germline): MNHNS, SASEGT. CDR3 length: 12 residues. The CDR3 DNA reads as TGTGCCAGCAGCAGTCCCTACAATGAGCAGTACTTC. Amino acids: CASSSPYNEQYF.

V is TRBV6-1 and J is TRBJ2-1; 7 bases agree with TRBD2. The CDR3 has 16 residues. The trim removed 3 bases at V and 6 bases at J, leaving 11 bases unmatched. Germline V CDR1 and CDR2: MNHNS, SASEGT. The CDR3 region has the DNA TGTGCCAGCAGTGAGACGGGGGGTGTAGGTGGCAATGAGCAGTTCTTC. This codes for CASSETGGVGGNEQFF.

This chain uses TRBV7-2 with TRBJ2-7; TRBD1 is a possible D gene (5 bases). Trimming took off 5 bases at V and 0 bases at J, with 14 bases between the two ends. Germline CDR1 SGHTA, CDR2 FQGNSA. The length of the CDR3 is 15 residues. In DNA form, the CDR3 reads TGTGCCAGCAGCCCGCAGACAGTCCCCTCCTACGAGCAGTACTTC. As protein: CASSPQTVPSYEQYF.

This clonotype was observed a handful of times. The V and J genes are TRBV7-2 and TRBJ1-6; TRBD1 matches at 7 bases. This CDR3 is built from 15 residues. The V and J ends lost 6 bases and 10 bases, in that order; junction bases with no gene match: 12. Germline values: CDR1 SGHTA, CDR2 FQGNSA. The CDR3 nucleotides are TGTGCCAGCAGAGACCTCAGGGGGAAATTGTCACCCCTCCACTTT. Protein product: CASRDLRGKLSPLHF. Full variable domain (rest looked up from reference TRBV7-2 and TRBJ1-6): GAGVSQSPSNKVTEKGKDVELRCDPISGHTALYWYRQSLGQGLEFLIYFQGNSAPDKSGLPSDRFSAERTGGSVSTLTIQRTQQEDSAVYLCASRDLRGKLSPLHFGNGTRLTVT.

This clonotype was detected ten times or more. J is TRBJ2-3 and V is TRBV7-8; 8 bases align to TRBD2. Unmatched junction bases numbered 10, after V lost 5 bases and J lost 6 bases. The CDR3 has 15 amino acids. Per the germline V gene, CDR1 is SGHVS and CDR2 is FQNEAQ. CDR3 sequence: CASSLIAGNTDTQYF. CDR3 DNA: TGTGCCAGCAGCCTTATAGCGGGAAACACGGATACGCAGTATTTT.

This clonotype was counted a few times. The CDR3 bases are TGTGCCAGCAGTGTCCTAGCTTTCTCTGGGGCCAACGTCCTGACTTTC. It specifies CASSVLAFSGANVLTF. V gene TRBV27 combines with J gene TRBJ2-6; TRBD2 is a possible D gene (5 bases). Germline-derived CDR1 and CDR2 are MNHEY and SMNVEV (reference sequence). CDR3 length equals 16 residues. Trimming took 5 bases from V and 0 from J, leaving 11 bases between them. The entire variable domain, with the rest obtained from reference TRBV27 and TRBJ2-6, is as follows: EAQVTQNPRYLITVTGKKLTVTCSQNMNHEYMSWYRQDPGLGLRQIYYSMNVEVTDKGDVPEGYKVSRKEKRNFPLILESPSPNQTSLYFCASSVLAFSGANVLTFGAGSRLTVL.

This clonotype was recorded many times. Germline and junction disagree at one end, which may indicate a read error. CDR3: CASSLGANTGELFF. The CDR3 DNA reads TGTGCCAGCAGTTTAGGGGCGAACACCGGGGAGCTGTTTTTT. V gene TRBV7-2 combines with J gene TRBJ2-2; D is possibly TRBD1 (5 bases). The CDR3 loop spans 14 amino acids. Germline assignment: CDR1 SGHTA and CDR2 FQGNSA.

The gene calls are TRBV12-3 or TRBV12-4 and TRBJ2-5; 13 nucleotides agree with TRBD2. The V gene end was trimmed by 5 bases and the J gene end by 0 bases; junction bases not matched to a gene: 6. The CDR3 runs 17 residues. In DNA, the CDR3 is TGTGCCAGCAGTCCCGGGACTAGCGGGGCGTACCAAGAGACCCAGTACTTC. Amino acid sequence: CASSPGTSGAYQETQYF.

This clonotype was observed at least ten times. This chain's CDR3 is CASSLRGAIYNEQFF. The CDR3 DNA reads as TGCGCCAGCAGCTTGAGGGGGGCAATCTACAATGAGCAGTTCTTC. This sequence joins TRBV5-1 and TRBJ2-1, with D perhaps matching TRBD1 or TRBD2 (6 bases each). V gave up 1 base and J gave up 3 bases, with 11 bases separating them. Germline V CDR1 and CDR2: SGHRS, YFSETQ. The CDR3 consists of 15 residues. The entire variable domain, with the rest obtained from reference TRBV5-1 and TRBJ2-1, is as follows: KAGVTQTPRYLIKTRGQQVTLSCSPISGHRSVSWYQQTPGQGLQFLFEYFSETQRNKGNFPGRFSGRQFSNSRSEMNVSTLELGDSALYLCASSLRGAIYNEQFFGPGTRLTVL.

This clonotype was counted a few times. The V and J genes are TRBV6-6 and TRBJ2-7; D may correspond to TRBD1 or TRBD2 (6 bases each). The length of the CDR3 is 13 residues. Germline V gene lookup returns CDR1 MNHNY and CDR2 SVGAGI (reference sequence). The V and J ends lost 8 bases and 3 bases respectively, with 14 bases between them. CDR3 residues: CASARGAFYEQYF. The DNA for the CDR3 is TGTGCCAGCGCTAGGGGGGCGTTCTACGAGCAGTACTTC.

The chain links TRBV20-1 to TRBJ2-2; either TRBD1 or TRBD2 may supply D (5 bases each). V dropped 4 bases and J dropped 6 bases, with 15 bases sitting between them. This CDR3 spans 14 amino acids. Looked up from germline, CDR1 is DFQATT and CDR2 is SNEGSKA (reference sequence). This chain's CDR3 is CSAIRVLGPGELFF. CDR3 nucleotide sequence: TGCAGTGCTATTCGAGTCCTGGGACCCGGGGAGCTGTTTTTT.

In its sample, this clonotype was seen many times. The rearrangement links TRBV18 to TRBJ2-1, with unresolved D. Trimming took 10 bases from V and 4 from J, leaving 17 bases between them. In germline, CDR1 is KGHSH, CDR2 LQKENI. This CDR3 has 14 amino acids. The CDR3, as DNA: TGTGCCACCACCCCGGAACTGGGGTACAATGAGCAGTTCTTC. It is translated as CATTPELGYNEQFF. Together with reference TRBV18 and TRBJ2-1, the CDR3 gives the full variable domain: NAGVMQNPRHLVRRRGQEARLRCSPMKGHSHVYWYRQLPEEGLKFMVYLQKENIIDESGMPKERFSAEFPKEGPSILRIQQVVRGDSAAYFCATTPELGYNEQFFGPGTRLTVL.

The sample holds a few counts of this clonotype. V usage is TRBV5-1 and J usage is TRBJ2-7; D is ambiguous. This CDR3 is built from 13 residues. Germline CDR1 and CDR2: SGHRS and YFSETQ. V lost 4 bases and J lost 0, with 8 bases in between. The chain's CDR3 is CASSGKSSYEQYF. The DNA of the CDR3 is TGCGCCAGCAGCGGTAAAAGCTCCTACGAGCAGTACTTC.

The rearrangement joins TRBV28 to TRBJ2-5, with 7 bases lining up with TRBD2. There are 19 residues in the CDR3. CDR1 MDHEN and CDR2 SYDVKM come from the germline V gene. Trimming at V came to 4 bases and at J to 2 bases, leaving 19 bases not matched to a gene. The chain's CDR3 is CASSSYTLDRAGRQETQYF. CDR3 DNA sequence: TGTGCCAGCAGTTCATACACACTCGACCGAGCGGGAAGACAAGAGACCCAGTACTTC.

The V call is TRBV20-1, the J call TRBJ2-7; TRBD2 matches 7 bases. The CDR3 covers 13 residues. The germline V gene has CDR1 DFQATT and CDR2 SNEGSKA (reference sequence). V shed 5 bases, J shed 3 bases, and the junction held 7 bases outside the gene matches. The CDR3 is CSASAGTIYEQYF. The CDR3 DNA sequence: TGCAGTGCTTCGGCCGGGACTATCTACGAGCAGTACTTC.

This clonotype was counted a few times. The chain couples TRBV6-5 to TRBJ2-7, with D unresolved. Germline V lookup: CDR1 MNHEY, CDR2 SVGAGI. The V and J ends lost 7 bases and 5 bases respectively, with 9 bases between them. There are 11 residues in the CDR3. The CDR3 region is CASINGDEQYF. As DNA, the CDR3 is TGTGCCAGCATCAATGGGGACGAGCAGTACTTC.

CDR3 bases: TGCAGTGCACAAACAGGGGGCTTGCCTGAAGCTTTCTTT. It translates to CSAQTGGLPEAFF. The chain couples TRBV20-1 to TRBJ1-1; 9 positions match TRBD1. After removal of 6 bases from V and 6 bases from J, the junction contained 8 bases not matched to a gene. The CDR3 consists of 13 residues. Germline V gene sequence: CDR1 DFQATT, CDR2 SNEGSKA (reference sequence).

The chain joins TRBV4-3 to TRBJ2-2, with D possibly matching TRBD1 (6 bases). Germline V lookup: CDR1 LGHNA, CDR2 YSLEER. The CDR3 is 15 amino acids. Between the trimmed V and J ends, which lost 4 bases and 4 bases, there was a span of 13 bases. CDR3: CASSLDLGATGELFF. The DNA of the CDR3 is TGCGCCAGCAGCCTCGATTTGGGGGCCACCGGGGAGCTGTTTTTT.

This clonotype showed up just a few times. V usage is TRBV3-1 and J usage is TRBJ2-4; 12 bases match TRBD2. CDR3 size: 21 residues. Germline trimming cut 4 bases from V and 0 bases from J; bases unmatched to any gene: 16. Per germline, CDR1 LGHDT and CDR2 YNNKEL (reference sequence). The CDR3: CASSRQNWASGRGLAKNIQYF. In nucleotides, the CDR3 is TGTGCCAGCAGCCGCCAGAATTGGGCTAGCGGGAGGGGACTAGCCAAAAACATTCAGTACTTC.

This clonotype turned up a few times. V and J are TRBV12-3 or TRBV12-4 and TRBJ2-6; TRBD1 matches 7 bases. Germline trimming cut 2 bases from V and 0 bases from J; bases unmatched to any gene: 13. This CDR3 comprises 20 residues. Here the CDR3 reads CASSLRGPGQKSSGANVLTF. CDR3 sequence (DNA): TGTGCCAGCAGTTTAAGGGGACCGGGACAGAAAAGCTCTGGGGCCAACGTCCTGACTTTC.

The rearrangement uses TRBV12-3 or TRBV12-4 and TRBJ2-3, with D hard to call. The CDR3 covers 15 residues. Deletions cut 6 bases from V and 0 bases from J, with 13 bases between. The CDR3 region is CASRPADASTDTQYF. The CDR3 DNA sequence: TGTGCCAGCAGACCAGCTGACGCTAGCACAGATACGCAGTATTTT.